The sequence of this T cell receptor (beta chain) was determined in a study of cytomegalovirus exposure and HLA in healthy donors. Study observations and caveats: A later analysis linked a missense variant in DCLRE1C to the trimming of TCR beta V and J genes. As immune exposure information, only CMV serostatus was available. High specificity and sensitivity for cytomegalovirus status were reported for the classifier. An analysis done earlier found most TCR beta V segments productive about 87% or about 30% of the time.

The CDR3 contains 14 residues. Germline CDR1 reads LNHDA; CDR2 reads SQIVND (reference sequence). V lost 2 bases and J 9 bases, leaving 14 bases between the germline ends. PCR involved 60 Vbeta and 13 Jbeta primers. The data were produced by immunoSEQ multiplex PCR, yet TCRdb's version contains in-frame clones alone and is incomplete. The sample holds about 65,000 clones, 62% seen once. On this clone itself: Antigen specificity is unknown.

This clonotype was obtained from a man younger than 40 in good health and CMV-seronegative. The chain links TRBV19 to TRBJ2-1, with a weak D call TRBD1 (6 bases). Sequencing used PBMCs. CDR3 coding DNA: TGTGCCAGTAGTATACACAGGGCCAGGGGTGAGCAGTTCTTC. Its translation is CASSIHRARGEQFF.